This is a list of T cell receptor beta chains from one sample in a study of blood T cell repertoires in COVID-19. The repertoire was sequenced with immunoSEQ multiplex PCR; TCRdb's copy has only in-frame clones and lacks some. The sample holds about 200,000 clones; roughly 80% are singletons and the top ten take 10%. Input material: peripheral blood. The receptors shown here come from a woman at least 80 years old with acute or convalescent COVID-19. CDR3s include the opening cysteine and the closing phenylalanine or tryptophan. A D gene is named only where the DNA matches it firmly. Not all rows give a size; the values are once, few, many and, for expanded clones, a class.

size	J	D	V	length	CDR3	DNA
once	TRBJ2-5	.	TRBV6-2/TRBV6-3	13	CASSYSTYRAQYF	TGTGCCAGCAGTTACTCGACTTACCGGGCCCAGTACTTC
.	TRBJ1-5	.	TRBV3-1/TRBV3-2	13	CASSQDRNQPQHF	TGTGCCAGCAGCCAAGACAGGAATCAGCCCCAGCATTTT
few	TRBJ1-3	TRBD1	TRBV11-3	13	CASSRDRGNTIYF	TGTGCCAGCAGCCGGGACAGGGGAAACACCATATATTTT
.	TRBJ2-5	TRBD2	TRBV14	14	CASSQGGGSKTQYF	TGTGCCAGCAGCCAAGGGGGCGGGAGCAAGACCCAGTACTTC
once	TRBJ1-2	.	TRBV30	12	CAWSQGSYGYTF	TGTGCCTGGAGTCAGGGGTCCTATGGCTACACCTTC
.	TRBJ2-7	TRBD1	TRBV30	10	CAAGDSSRYF	TGTGCCGCCGGGGACAGCTCAAGGTACTTC
.	TRBJ1-1	.	TRBV6-5	13	CASNRDRLLGAFF	TGTGCCAGCAACAGAGACAGGCTCCTCGGGGCTTTCTTT
few	TRBJ2-1	TRBD2	TRBV24-1	19	CATSEPMLSGGRARDEQFF	TGTGCCACCAGTGAACCCATGTTGAGTGGCGGGAGGGCCAGGGATGAGCAGTTCTTC
.	TRBJ2-1	.	TRBV27	15	CASSILLAGYNEQFF	TGTGCCAGCAGTATACTCTTGGCAGGCTACAATGAGCAGTTCTTC
.	TRBJ2-5	TRBD2	TRBV11-3	14	CASSLTSGPGGQYF	TGTGCCAGCAGCTTAACTAGCGGCCCCGGGGGCCAGTACTTC
few	TRBJ1-4	TRBD1	TRBV5-1	15	CASSTGGISNEKLFF	TGCGCCAGCTCTACAGGGGGCATTTCTAATGAAAAACTGTTTTTT
.	TRBJ2-3	TRBD2	TRBV18	14	CASSLGTSFDTQYF	TGTGCCAGCTCACTAGGGACTAGCTTCGATACGCAGTATTTT
.	TRBJ2-7	.	TRBV5-6	14	CASSIRLNAYEQYF	TGTGCCAGCAGCATACGACTCAATGCCTACGAGCAGTACTTC
.	TRBJ2-5	.	TRBV30	11	CAWSVDRTQYF	TGTGCCTGGAGTGTGGACAGGACCCAGTACTTC
.	TRBJ1-2	.	TRBV6-5	16	CASSSGLGERLYGYTF	TGTGCCAGCAGTTCCGGCCTCGGGGAACGACTCTATGGCTACACCTTC
.	TRBJ2-7	TRBD2	TRBV7-2	15	CASNPQAGGSYEQYF	TGTGCCAGCAACCCCCAAGCGGGGGGCTCCTACGAGCAGTACTTC
.	TRBJ1-1	.	TRBV30	14	CAWSVRGGSAEAFF	TGTGCCTGGAGTGTACGGGGAGGGAGCGCTGAAGCTTTCTTT
.	TRBJ2-5	TRBD2	TRBV11-3	14	CASSLRGVQETQYF	TGTGCCAGCAGCTTACGGGGGGTCCAAGAGACCCAGTACTTC
.	TRBJ1-2	.	TRBV18	16	CASSPGALVQGNGYTF	TGTGCCAGCTCACCGGGGGCCCTAGTACAGGGTAACGGCTACACCTTC
once	TRBJ1-1	.	TRBV2	14	CASIRDNLNTEAFF	TGTGCCAGCATACGCGACAATTTGAACACTGAAGCTTTCTTT
.	TRBJ2-7	.	TRBV28	13	CASSRRDTVEQYF	TGTGCCAGCAGTCGCCGGGACACCGTGGAGCAGTACTTC
.	TRBJ2-1	.	TRBV24-1	15	CATSDLTPGVNEQFF	TGTGCCACCAGTGATTTGACGCCGGGGGTAAATGAGCAGTTCTTC
.	TRBJ2-3	.	TRBV3-1/TRBV3-2	16	CASSQTWQAGTDTQYF	TGTGCCAGCAGCCAGACCTGGCAGGCTGGCACAGATACGCAGTATTTT
.	TRBJ2-3	TRBD2	TRBV5-8	14	CASRGGLAVDTQYF	TGTGCCAGCCGTGGGGGACTAGCCGTTGATACGCAGTATTTT
.	TRBJ2-1	TRBD2	TRBV6-5	15	CASSPPGGLHNEQFF	TGTGCCAGCAGCCCCCCGGGGGGGCTACATAATGAGCAGTTCTTC
.	TRBJ1-5	TRBD1	TRBV7-8	16	CASSGGDRFINQPQHF	TGTGCCAGCAGCGGGGGGGACAGGTTTATCAATCAGCCCCAGCATTTT
few	TRBJ1-2	.	TRBV11-2	14	CASSPGTPNYGYTF	TGTGCCAGCAGCCCCGGGACACCTAACTATGGCTACACCTTC
.	TRBJ1-1	.	TRBV30	13	CAWSLSRDTEAFF	TGTGCCTGGAGTTTATCGCGGGACACTGAAGCTTTCTTT
.	TRBJ1-1	.	TRBV9	14	CASSVVRGSTEAFF	TGTGCCAGCAGCGTAGTGAGGGGGTCCACTGAAGCTTTCTTT
.	TRBJ1-5	TRBD1	TRBV30	15	CAWSHGQGYNQPQHF	TGTGCCTGGAGTCACGGACAGGGATACAATCAGCCCCAGCATTTT
.	TRBJ1-2	.	TRBV2	15	CASSEGQVLNYGYTF	TGTGCCAGCAGTGAAGGGCAGGTCCTTAACTATGGCTACACCTTC
.	TRBJ2-7	.	TRBV30	17	CAWSVPLGQVRAYEQYF	TGTGCCTGGAGTGTCCCCCTAGGACAAGTCCGGGCCTACGAGCAGTACTTC
.	TRBJ2-7	TRBD1	TRBV30	14	CAWSRKQGAYEQYF	TGTGCCTGGAGTAGGAAGCAGGGGGCGTACGAGCAGTACTTC
.	TRBJ2-1	.	TRBV30	15	CAWSVQPTPGDEQFF	TGTGCCTGGAGTGTACAACCGACCCCAGGCGATGAGCAGTTCTTC
.	TRBJ1-1	TRBD1	TRBV2	15	CASRGGQGVFAEAFF	TGTGCCAGCAGGGGCGGACAGGGGGTGTTCGCTGAAGCTTTCTTT
.	TRBJ2-5	.	TRBV5-1	14	CASSLDSGEETQYF	TGCGCCAGCAGCTTGGACAGCGGAGAAGAGACCCAGTACTTC
few	TRBJ1-1	TRBD1	TRBV14	13	CASRLQGGTEAFF	TGTGCCAGCAGGCTACAGGGGGGGACTGAAGCTTTCTTT
.	TRBJ1-1	.	TRBV6-5	14	CASSYSRWNTEAFF	TGTGCCAGCAGTTACTCTAGATGGAACACTGAAGCTTTCTTT
.	TRBJ2-5	.	TRBV9	12	CARGGRAETQYF	TGTGCCAGGGGGGGTCGCGCGGAGACCCAGTACTTC
.	TRBJ1-1	.	TRBV18	13	CASSPTGTGEAFF	TGTGCCAGCTCACCAACAGGGACGGGTGAAGCTTTCTTT
few	TRBJ1-1	.	TRBV15	16	CATSGITWDSHTEAFF	TGTGCCACCAGCGGAATCACTTGGGACTCCCACACTGAAGCTTTCTTT
.	TRBJ2-5	.	TRBV5-1	12	CASSPGKETQYF	TGCGCCAGCAGCCCGGGAAAAGAGACCCAGTACTTC
.	TRBJ2-1	TRBD2	TRBV11-2	15	CASSLDPGGGREQFF	TGTGCCAGCAGCTTAGACCCGGGGGGGGGCCGTGAGCAGTTCTTC